Sequencing of this TCR beta chain was carried out in a study of blood T cell repertoires in COVID-19 (dated by TCRdb to the early 2020s). About the investigation overall: The collaborator samples originated in the United States, Italy and Spain and spanned the acute and convalescent phases of COVID-19. A de-identified subject ID, COVID-19 status, age in years and sex were almost always included in the sample metadata. Where HLA class I and class II types were available, the types were taken from metadata supplied by the sample provider, not from assay-based typing. The repertoires were released in a freely available public database intended as a resource for research on the immune response to SARS-CoV-2. The material from the prospective study consisted of cDNA or gDNA derived from T cells, B-cell-depleted T cells, or PBMCs. The dataset comprised deeply sampled blood TCRbeta repertoires from subjects exposed to, actively infected with, or recovered from COVID-19. The samples were drawn from two sources: the first 160 participants of the ongoing ImmuneRACE study, and 1,254 subjects contributed by 6 global collaborators. The investigation overall reported the following: The amount of clinical and demographic metadata varied by source and participant and was provided uncurated.

TCRbeta CDR3 regions were amplified from genomic DNA using the immunoSEQ Assay, a bias-controlled multiplex PCR. In the original analysis: Nucleated cell counts per sample were estimated from amplification of reference gene primers within the assay. Sequence reads were collapsed and filtered to measure the absolute abundance of every unique TCRbeta CDR3 rearrangement. Productive Simpson clonality was computed per sample as the square root of Simpson's diversity index over productive rearrangements. The source is immuneACCESS, and TCRdb retained only in-frame sequences with V and J called. Part of the clones is not carried over; for the studies checked, unresolved V genes explain less than half of this, and the remainder is unexplained. Clone size and V and J calls were adopted from that table, with D and trimming inferred from the DNA. This sample lists 250,000 to 350,000 clones; about 89% were detected once. The top ten clones comprise approximately 12% of the sample.

Of note for this clone: Its target antigen remains unknown. No much larger clone exists at a distance of one base, and base qualities are not known.

Each collaborating institution followed its own protocols to collect whole blood in K2EDTA tubes. Collaborator samples were shipped for TCRbeta analysis as frozen whole blood, isolated PBMCs, or DNA extracted from either sample type. V is cut by 2 bases and J by 1 base, and the space between the germline ends is 8 bases. The CDR3 has 14 amino acids, counting the end cysteine and phenylalanine. Of the read, only the CDR3 DNA is kept; its 42 bases are in frame from base 1. CDR1 and CDR2, per the germline V gene, are KGHSH and LQKENI. The specimen was peripheral blood. This clonotype was obtained from a woman aged 55 to 70 with acute or convalescent COVID-19. The V gene is TRBV18 and the J gene is TRBJ1-1; the best D guess is TRBD1, with 5 bases matching. The CDR3 region has the sequence CASSPGAPNTEAFF. Here is the DNA: TGTGCCAGCTCACCAGGGGCTCCGAACACTGAAGCTTTCTTT.